Listed below are T cell receptor beta chains from one sample, sequenced in a study of blood T cell repertoires in COVID-19. Sequenced by immunoSEQ multiplex PCR; TCRdb stores in-frame clones only, minus some. This table holds roughly 260,000 clones, more than 70% found once. The sequenced sample was peripheral blood. The origin of the receptors is a woman aged 50 to 60 with acute or convalescent COVID-19. CDR3s include the opening cysteine and the closing phenylalanine or tryptophan. The D gene is left open where the match is weak. Clone size is not always given. Where it is, it says once, few, many or a class for expanded clones.

j_call: TRBJ2-3
cdr3_length: 13
v_call: TRBV27
d_call: -
clone_size: -
cdr3_aa: CASSFAQIDTQYF
cdr3_nt: TGTGCCAGCAGTTTTGCCCAGATAGATACGCAGTATTTT

j_call: TRBJ1-4
cdr3_length: 12
v_call: TRBV29-1
d_call: -
clone_size: -
cdr3_aa: CSVEKGVGKLFF
cdr3_nt: TGCAGCGTTGAAAAGGGAGTGGGAAAACTGTTTTTT

j_call: TRBJ1-6
cdr3_length: 17
v_call: TRBV18
d_call: TRBD1
clone_size: -
cdr3_aa: CASSGGQLTSYNSPLHF
cdr3_nt: TGTGCCAGCTCCGGGGGACAGCTCACCTCCTATAATTCACCCCTCCACTTT

j_call: TRBJ2-6
cdr3_length: 17
v_call: TRBV27
d_call: -
clone_size: -
cdr3_aa: CASSLYQGGSGANVLTF
cdr3_nt: TGTGCCAGCAGTTTATACCAGGGAGGATCTGGGGCCAACGTCCTGACTTTC

j_call: TRBJ1-1
cdr3_length: 14
v_call: TRBV28
d_call: -
clone_size: -
cdr3_aa: CASSTGQLNTEAFF
cdr3_nt: TGTGCCAGCAGTACAGGACAGTTGAACACTGAAGCTTTCTTT

j_call: TRBJ1-4
cdr3_length: 12
v_call: TRBV2
d_call: TRBD1
clone_size: -
cdr3_aa: CASSGRRDRGIF
cdr3_nt: TGTGCCAGCAGTGGACGAAGGGACAGGGGGATTTTT

j_call: TRBJ2-2
cdr3_length: 24
v_call: TRBV21-1
d_call: -
clone_size: -
cdr3_aa: CASSMAWPTGAGVGKDDGTGELFF
cdr3_nt: TGTGCCAGCAGCATGGCCTGGCCGACAGGGGCGGGGGTAGGGAAGGACGATGGCACCGGGGAGCTGTTTTTT

j_call: TRBJ2-1
cdr3_length: 15
v_call: TRBV7-3
d_call: TRBD2
clone_size: -
cdr3_aa: CASSLTSGMADEQFF
cdr3_nt: TGTGCCAGCAGCTTGACTAGCGGGATGGCCGATGAGCAGTTCTTC

j_call: TRBJ2-5
cdr3_length: 15
v_call: TRBV19
d_call: TRBD2
clone_size: -
cdr3_aa: CAVSSHVSGGETQYF
cdr3_nt: TGTGCCGTATCTTCCCACGTGTCGGGAGGAGAGACCCAGTACTTC

j_call: TRBJ2-3
cdr3_length: 18
v_call: TRBV4-1
d_call: -
clone_size: -
cdr3_aa: CASSKEPTRRLFWDTQYF
cdr3_nt: TGCGCCAGCAGCAAAGAGCCGACTCGTAGATTGTTTTGGGATACGCAGTATTTT

j_call: TRBJ2-2
cdr3_length: 14
v_call: TRBV19
d_call: TRBD1
clone_size: -
cdr3_aa: CASSIRGRSGELFF
cdr3_nt: TGTGCCAGTAGTATAAGGGGGCGTAGCGGGGAGCTGTTTTTT

j_call: TRBJ2-7
cdr3_length: 12
v_call: TRBV19
d_call: -
clone_size: -
cdr3_aa: CASSTQGYEQYF
cdr3_nt: TGTGCCAGTAGTACTCAGGGGTACGAGCAGTACTTC

j_call: TRBJ2-4
cdr3_length: 15
v_call: TRBV1
d_call: -
clone_size: -
cdr3_aa: CTSSHDRDTVRIQYF
cdr3_nt: TGCACCAGCAGCCACGACCGGGATACGGTCCGCATTCAGTACTTC

j_call: TRBJ2-2
cdr3_length: 14
v_call: TRBV24-1
d_call: -
clone_size: -
cdr3_aa: CATGTRGGTGELFF
cdr3_nt: TGTGCCACCGGGACGAGGGGAGGTACCGGGGAGCTGTTTTTT

j_call: TRBJ2-7
cdr3_length: 13
v_call: TRBV28
d_call: -
clone_size: once
cdr3_aa: CASVLGSSYEQYF
cdr3_nt: TGTGCCAGCGTTCTAGGGAGCTCCTACGAGCAGTACTTC

j_call: TRBJ2-3
cdr3_length: 17
v_call: TRBV29-1
d_call: TRBD2
clone_size: -
cdr3_aa: CSVRKRLAGVYTDTQYF
cdr3_nt: TGCAGCGTCCGAAAGCGACTAGCGGGAGTTTACACAGATACGCAGTATTTT

j_call: TRBJ2-1
cdr3_length: 16
v_call: TRBV5-1
d_call: -
clone_size: -
cdr3_aa: CASSLALMDITNEQFF
cdr3_nt: TGCGCCAGCAGCTTGGCCCTGATGGACATCACCAATGAGCAGTTCTTC

j_call: TRBJ1-4
cdr3_length: 14
v_call: TRBV5-4
d_call: -
clone_size: -
cdr3_aa: CASSPGGGIEKLFF
cdr3_nt: TGTGCCAGCAGCCCGGGAGGGGGGATTGAAAAACTGTTTTTT

j_call: TRBJ2-2
cdr3_length: 14
v_call: TRBV6-4
d_call: TRBD1
clone_size: -
cdr3_aa: CASSDRGHTGELFF
cdr3_nt: TGTGCCAGCAGTGACAGGGGGCACACCGGGGAGCTGTTTTTT

j_call: TRBJ1-1
cdr3_length: 17
v_call: TRBV27
d_call: -
clone_size: once
cdr3_aa: CASSKDLSGNMNTEAFF
cdr3_nt: TGTGCCAGCAGTAAAGATCTTTCGGGGAATATGAACACTGAAGCTTTCTTT

j_call: TRBJ2-1
cdr3_length: 18
v_call: TRBV6-2/TRBV6-3
d_call: TRBD2
clone_size: -
cdr3_aa: CASSYRTRLAGRSNEQFF
cdr3_nt: TGTGCCAGCAGTTACCGTACCCGACTAGCGGGAAGGAGTAATGAGCAGTTCTTC

j_call: TRBJ2-7
cdr3_length: 12
v_call: TRBV2
d_call: -
clone_size: -
cdr3_aa: CASSGQFDEQYF
cdr3_nt: TGTGCCAGCAGTGGGCAGTTCGACGAGCAGTACTTC